This passage covers 26 T cell receptor beta chains from one sample sequenced in a study of CD8+CD57+ T cells in acquired aplastic anemia. TCR beta VDJ and CDR3 profiling used genomic DNA as template. A single record per CDR3 protein comes from TCRdb applying MiXCR to the reads. The table lists 200,000 or so distinct CDR3 sequences, almost 50% of them singletons, with 15% to 20% in the top ten. CD8+CD57+ cell expansion, shown by flow cytometry, had occurred in the patients selected for sequencing. Sequencing was carried out using sorted CD4+, CD8+, or CD8+CD57+ T cells (not recorded which) from PBMCs. These receptor sequences come from a human donor with aplastic anemia.

V is TRBV2 and J is TRBJ1-1; D unclear. V lost 8 bases and J 2 bases, leaving 21 bases between the germline ends. The CDR3 spans 16 residues. Looked up from germline, CDR1 is SNHLY and CDR2 is FYNNEI. The CDR3 protein is CASGSSIGHLNTEAFF. CDR3 nucleotide sequence: TGTGCCAGCGGCTCGAGTATTGGGCACCTAAACACTGAAGCTTTCTTT.

This clonotype was detected ten times or more. The rearrangement uses TRBV20-1 and TRBJ1-3, with D unresolved. Trimming removed 3 bases at V and 1 base at J, with 7 bases between. Germline-derived CDR1 and CDR2 are DFQATT and SNEGSKA (reference sequence). The CDR3 has 13 residues. CDR3 protein: CSARPASGNTIYF. DNA of the CDR3: TGCAGTGCTAGGCCGGCATCTGGAAACACCATATATTTT.

The CDR3 nucleotides read TGTGCCAGCAGCGGACTAGCGGGACAGAACACTGAAGCTTTCTTT. Translated: CASSGLAGQNTEAFF. This chain links TRBV9 with TRBJ1-1; tentative D call: TRBD1 (6 bases). The germline CDR1 and CDR2 sequences are SGDLS and YYNGEE. This CDR3 is built from 15 residues. With 3 bases removed from V and 1 base from J, the gap between germline ends came to 13 bases.

Many counts were recorded for this clonotype. The rearrangement uses TRBV9 and TRBJ2-7; D unresolved. V lost 4 bases and J lost 5, with 16 bases in between. Per germline, CDR1 SGDLS and CDR2 YYNGEE. The CDR3 extends over 14 amino acids. The DNA of the CDR3 is TGTGCCAGCAGCCCCTTATCCTCGCGAGACGAGCAGTACTTC. Translation gives CASSPLSSRDEQYF.

Only one count was recorded for this clonotype. The chain joins TRBV20-1 to TRBJ1-1, with D unresolved. The CDR3 extends over 12 amino acids. Germline V CDR1 and CDR2: DFQATT, SNEGSKA (reference sequence). The CDR3 reads CSSMVSGTEAFF. As DNA, the CDR3 is TGCAGCTCCATGGTCTCGGGCACTGAAGCTTTCTTT.

The chain employs TRBV7-8 and TRBJ2-2; D might be TRBD1 or TRBD2, each matching 5 bases. Between the trimmed V and J ends, which lost 5 bases and 1 base, there was a span of 17 bases. Germline V gene lookup returns CDR1 SGHVS and CDR2 FQNEAQ. CDR3 length equals 17 residues. The CDR3 DNA reads TGTGCCAGCAGCCTTCACCCTAAGGGGAGGAACACCGGGGAGCTGTTTTTT. Protein: CASSLHPKGRNTGELFF.

The rearrangement uses TRBV5-5 and TRBJ2-4, with 9 bases identical to TRBD2. The V gene end was trimmed by 5 bases and the J gene end by 7 bases; junction bases not matched to a gene: 7. The CDR3 loop spans 14 amino acids. The germline V gene encodes CDR1 SGHKS and CDR2 YYEKEE (reference sequence). CDR3: CASRASGVGNIQYF. CDR3 sequence (DNA): TGTGCCAGCAGGGCTAGCGGGGTAGGGAACATTCAGTACTTC.

To note about this clonotype: This may be a read error, as it is one base from a much larger clone. The rearrangement joins TRBV7-7 to TRBJ2-5; possible D gene TRBD2, 7 bases. The CDR3 has 15 residues. Germline V gene sequence: CDR1 SSHAT, CDR2 FNYEAQ (reference sequence). The CDR3, as DNA: TGTGCCAGCAGCTTAGGGGGGGGGCGGCAAGAGACCCAGTGCTTC. This codes for CASSLGGGRQETQCF.

This chain uses TRBV20-1 with TRBJ1-1; the D gene is possibly TRBD1 (6 bases). V was cut by 6 bases and J by 1 base, with 18 bases left in between. Germline CDR1 and CDR2: DFQATT and SNEGSKA (reference sequence). This CDR3 is 15 amino acids long. CDR3 protein: CSANHRDTTNTEAFF. The CDR3 nucleotides read TGCAGTGCAAACCACCGGGACACAACGAACACTGAAGCTTTCTTT.

Ten or more counts support this clonotype. This chain connects TRBV12-3 or TRBV12-4 to TRBJ2-3; tentative D call: TRBD2 (5 bases). CDR3 size: 11 residues. Trimming took 6 bases from V and 4 from J, leaving 5 bases between them. CDR3 sequence reads: CASRRADTQYF. The CDR3 coding sequence is TGTGCCAGCAGGCGGGCAGATACGCAGTATTTT.

The rearrangement uses TRBV14 and TRBJ1-3; a possible D gene is TRBD1 (5 bases). The CDR3 totals 16 residues. Germline-derived CDR1 and CDR2 are SGHDN and FVKESK. V lost 8 bases and J 0 bases, leaving 17 bases between the germline ends. The CDR3 DNA reads TGTGCCAGCTCACCTGGGACGGCTCCCTCTGGAAACACCATATATTTT. It specifies CASSPGTAPSGNTIYF.

This clonotype has a count of ten or more. The chain is built from TRBV9 and TRBJ2-7, with 12 nucleotides matching TRBD1. This CDR3 region has 16 residues. Germline CDR1 SGDLS, CDR2 YYNGEE. After removal of 5 bases from V and 7 bases from J, the junction contained 13 bases not matched to a gene. The CDR3 DNA is TGTGCCAGCAGTCCAAGAGGGACAGGGGGCTTCGGGGAGCAGTACTTC. Translated, it gives CASSPRGTGGFGEQYF. Variable domain in full (rest from reference TRBV9 and TRBJ2-7): DSGVTQTPKHLITATGQRVTLRCSPRSGDLSVYWYQQSLDQGLQFLIQYYNGEERAKGNILERFSAQQFPDLHSELNLSSLELGDSALYFCASSPRGTGGFGEQYFGPGTRLTVT.

The gene calls are TRBV7-2 and TRBJ1-5; TRBD1 is a possible D gene (6 bases). The V end was cut by 5 bases, the J end by 4 bases, with 15 bases between. The CDR3 is 15 amino acids. CDR1 and CDR2 (germline): SGHTA, FQGNSA. The chain's CDR3 is CASSQGGGANQPQHF. The CDR3 nucleotides read TGTGCCAGCAGCCAAGGGGGAGGGGCAAATCAGCCCCAGCATTTT.

The rearrangement uses TRBV10-1 and TRBJ2-3, with 11 bases lining up with TRBD1. J gave up 5 bases and V 3 bases, and 7 bases lay outside the gene matches. Germline V gene data show CDR1 as WNHNN and CDR2 as SYGVQD (reference sequence). The CDR3 runs to 16 residues. As DNA, the CDR3 is TGCGCCAGCAGTGACGGGGACAGGGGGTATAAAGATACGCAGTATTTT. Residues: CASSDGDRGYKDTQYF.

This clonotype was picked up many times. For the CDR3, the DNA is TGCAGTGCTAGAGACCAGGGGGCGAACACTGAAGCTTTCTTT. It yields the protein CSARDQGANTEAFF. The chain links TRBV20-1 to TRBJ1-1; TRBD1 agrees at 8 bases. Germline values: CDR1 DFQATT, CDR2 SNEGSKA (reference sequence). Trimming removed 0 bases from V and 1 base from J; junction bases left unmatched: 1. This CDR3 has 14 residues.

This clonotype has only a few counts. DNA of the CDR3: TGTGCCAGCAGTCACTGGACAGGGGATAACTATGGCTACACCTTC. This translates into CASSHWTGDNYGYTF. The rearrangement uses TRBV12-3 or TRBV12-4 and TRBJ1-2; 9 bases line up with TRBD1. There are 15 residues in the CDR3. Trimming cost V 5 bases and J 1 base; bases outside gene matches: 5.

V gene TRBV19 combines with J gene TRBJ2-7; TRBD2 might be the D (6 bases). CDR3 length: 15 residues. Deletions cut 5 bases from V and 1 base from J, with 15 bases between. The germline CDR1 and CDR2 sequences are LNHDA and SQIVND (reference sequence). CDR3 DNA: TGTGCCAGTAGTTCGACCACTCTAGCGTCCTACGAGCAGTACTTC. This encodes CASSSTTLASYEQYF.

Note on this clonotype: This may come from a read error, since a much larger clone is one base off. The chain's CDR3 is CASKTGLEGAYEQYV. Written as DNA, the CDR3 is TGTGCCAGCAAAACAGGCCTGGAGGGTGCCTACGAGCAGTACGTC. The chain joins TRBV10-3 to TRBJ2-7, with D maybe TRBD2 (6 bases). V was trimmed by 10 bases and J by 2 bases, leaving 21 bases between them. The CDR3 consists of 15 residues. Germline CDR1 and CDR2: ENHRY and SYGVKD.

The chain recombines TRBV9 with TRBJ2-5; 8 bases are a match to TRBD2. The length of the CDR3 is 14 residues. CDR1 is SGDLS and CDR2 is YYNGEE in the germline V gene. V dropped 0 bases and J dropped 7; count of bases not matched to a gene: 5. CDR3 residues: CASSVAGGLGTQYF. CDR3 DNA: TGTGCCAGCAGCGTAGCGGGGGGGCTTGGGACCCAGTACTTC.

A word on this clonotype: This may be a read error, as it is one base from a much larger clone. The chain employs TRBV5-6 and TRBJ1-2; 9 positions match TRBD1. CDR1 SGHDT and CDR2 YYEEEE come from the germline V gene. The CDR3 spans 14 residues. The CDR3 reads CAGSLQGADYGYTF. CDR3 bases: TGTGCCGGCAGCTTACAGGGGGCGGACTATGGCTACACCTTC.

Points on this clonotype: Being one base from a much bigger clone, this may be a read error. This sequence joins TRBV5-6 and TRBJ2-6; 9 bases are shared with TRBD1. This CDR3 spans 17 amino acids. Trimming cost V 10 bases and J 0 bases; bases outside gene matches: 11. Germline CDR1 is SGHDT and CDR2 is YYEEEE. The CDR3 DNA reads as TGTGCCGGCACTGGGGACAGGGTCCCCTCTGGGGCCAACGTCCTGACTTTC. Protein: CAGTGDRVPSGANVLTF.

The rearrangement links TRBV7-9 to TRBJ1-2; TRBD1 might be the D (6 bases). This CDR3 is built from 14 residues. Germline loops: CDR1 SEHNR, CDR2 FQNEAQ (reference sequence). V shed 3 bases and J shed 2 bases, with 10 bases lying between them. The CDR3 loop is CASSLSQGNYGYTF. The CDR3 DNA reads as TGTGCCAGCAGCTTGTCCCAGGGGAACTATGGCTACACCTTC.

The CDR3 bases are TGTGCCAGTAGTCAACAGGGGTGGAGGGACACTGAAGCTTTCTTT. Protein sequence: CASSQQGWRDTEAFF. The rearrangement links TRBV19 to TRBJ1-1, with 7 nucleotides matching TRBD1. The CDR3 spans 15 residues. Germline lookup yields CDR1 LNHDA and CDR2 SQIVND (reference sequence). The J segment lost 3 bases and the V segment lost 5 bases, leaving 9 bases of the junction unmatched.

To note about this clonotype: Just one base apart from a much larger clone, this may be a read error. The V call is TRBV12-3 or TRBV12-4, the J call TRBJ2-1; D is undetermined. This CDR3 region has 13 residues. The CDR3 protein is CASSSQLYNDQFF. Written as DNA, the CDR3 is TGTGCCAGCAGTTCTCAACTATACAATGACCAGTTCTTC.

Worth noting for this clonotype: A read error may explain this, as a much larger clone is one base away. This CDR3 is missing its conserved last phenylalanine or tryptophan, likely due to a read error. This chain links TRBV12-3 or TRBV12-4 with TRBJ2-3; 8 nucleotides line up with TRBD2. The CDR3 has 17 amino acids. J lost 0 bases, V lost 4 bases, and 9 bases had no gene match. The DNA for the CDR3 is TGTGCCAGCAGTTACCGCGGCGGCGGGGGGAGCACAGATACGCAGTATTCT. Residues: CASSYRGGGGSTDTQYS.

This chain joins TRBV2 and TRBJ2-5; possibly TRBD2 for D (5 bases). V lost 7 bases and J lost 6, with 21 bases in between. The CDR3 extends over 15 amino acids. CDR1 is SNHLY and CDR2 is FYNNEI in the germline V gene. This CDR3 is CASKGSLRGRKTQYF. In nucleotides, the CDR3 is TGTGCCAGCAAGGGCAGCTTACGGGGTCGGAAGACCCAGTACTTC.